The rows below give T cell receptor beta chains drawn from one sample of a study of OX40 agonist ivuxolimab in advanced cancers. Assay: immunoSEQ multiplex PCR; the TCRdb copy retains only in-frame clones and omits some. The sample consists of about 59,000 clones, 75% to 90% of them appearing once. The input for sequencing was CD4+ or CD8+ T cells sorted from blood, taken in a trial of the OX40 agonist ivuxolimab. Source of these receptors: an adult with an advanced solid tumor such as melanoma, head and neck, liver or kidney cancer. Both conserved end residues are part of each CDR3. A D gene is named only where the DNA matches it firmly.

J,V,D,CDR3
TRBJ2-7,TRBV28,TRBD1,CATRGSSYEQYF
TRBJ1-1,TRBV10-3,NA,CAITEGLDTEAFF
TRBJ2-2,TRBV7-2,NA,CASSSLGVQNTGELFF
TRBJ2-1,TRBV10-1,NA,CASSAGPDNEQFF
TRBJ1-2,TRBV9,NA,CASSVVTGGYTF
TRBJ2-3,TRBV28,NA,CASSPNSPIQYF
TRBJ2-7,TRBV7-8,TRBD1,CASSFQGVPTYEQYF
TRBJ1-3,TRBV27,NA,CASSPPRDNSGNTIYF
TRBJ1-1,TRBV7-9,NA,CASSFLDEAFF
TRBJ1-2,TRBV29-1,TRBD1,CSVETTGVPYGYTF
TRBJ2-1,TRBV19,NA,CASNTGTVHYNEQFF
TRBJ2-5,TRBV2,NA,CASGLGETQYF
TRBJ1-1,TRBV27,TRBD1,CASSPARGIMNTEAFF
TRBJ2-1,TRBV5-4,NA,CASSLGAAYNEQFF
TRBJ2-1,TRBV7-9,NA,CASSLGSFREQFF
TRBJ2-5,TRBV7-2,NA,CASCRAGTYQETQYF
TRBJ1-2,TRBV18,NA,CASSADSSNYGYTF
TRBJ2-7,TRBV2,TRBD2,CASSLGLAERYEQYF
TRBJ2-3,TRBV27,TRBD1,CASRQGGDTQYF
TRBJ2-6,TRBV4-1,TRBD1,CASSRRTGSGANVLTF
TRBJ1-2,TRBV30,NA,CAWSSDYGYTF
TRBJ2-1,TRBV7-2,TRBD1,CASSKTGGAVNEQFF
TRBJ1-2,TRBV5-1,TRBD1,CASRLDRAGGYTF
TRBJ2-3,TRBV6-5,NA,CASTLVADTQYF
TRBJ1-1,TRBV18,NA,CASSPDRVRGTEAFF
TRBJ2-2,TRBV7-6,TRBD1,CASSPAPGGIIVTGELFF
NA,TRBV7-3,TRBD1,CASSLGTGTDYEQYF
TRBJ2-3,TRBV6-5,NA,CASIGWDDTQYF
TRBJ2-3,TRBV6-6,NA,CASSQDDTDTQYF
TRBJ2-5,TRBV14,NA,CASSPRREETQYF
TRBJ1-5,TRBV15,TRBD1,CATRDSDRPGNQPQHF
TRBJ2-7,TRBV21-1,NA,CASSKAWTGERYEQYF
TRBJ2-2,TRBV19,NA,CASRVKKDFQNTGELFF
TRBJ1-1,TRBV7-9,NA,CASSPSGQPNTEAFF
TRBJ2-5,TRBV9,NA,CASSVMNSEQETQYF
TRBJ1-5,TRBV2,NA,CASSGQVGDQPQHF
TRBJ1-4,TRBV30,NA,CAWSIGIATNEKLFF
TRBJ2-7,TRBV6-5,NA,CASSYSIEQYF
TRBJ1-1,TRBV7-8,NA,CASSYLGDTEAFF
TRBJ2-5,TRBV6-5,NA,CASSYKALGTQYF
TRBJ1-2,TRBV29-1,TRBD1,CSVPGTGAPISYGYTF
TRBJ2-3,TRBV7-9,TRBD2,CASSYLAGVADTQYF